A selection of T cell receptor beta chains follows, all from one sample in a study of CD8+CD57+ T cells in acquired aplastic anemia. In TCRdb, the reads were re-called with MiXCR into one record per CDR3 protein. There are about 160,000 distinct CDR3 sequences in the sample; 40% to 60% occur only once, and 25% to 35% lies in the top ten. Sequencing input: sorted CD4+, CD8+, or CD8+CD57+ T cells (not recorded which) from PBMCs. Receptor source: a human donor with aplastic anemia. Each CDR3 is given with its conserved first and last residue. A D gene is named only where the DNA matches it firmly.

CDR3 protein,CDR3 length,V gene,D gene,J gene
CASSVSRTDTQYF,13,TRBV2,.,TRBJ2-3
CAISDDQYQETQYF,14,TRBV10-3,.,TRBJ2-5
CASSSGTDEQFF,12,TRBV11-2,TRBD1,TRBJ2-1
CASSLGGDAFF,11,TRBV7-6,.,TRBJ1-1
CASSQEGATDSPLHF,15,TRBV4-2,.,TRBJ1-6
CASSPGHGSYEQYF,14,TRBV5-1,.,TRBJ2-7
CVTSTRTGTDEQYF,14,TRBV24-1,TRBD1,TRBJ2-7
CASREGATEAFF,12,TRBV6-5,TRBD1,TRBJ1-1
CASSQDPGSDSEQFF,15,TRBV4-2,.,TRBJ2-1
CATSTIATGVKTQYF,15,TRBV15,TRBD1,TRBJ2-5
CASSQTSSGELFF,13,TRBV7-4,.,TRBJ2-2
CASSLGDWYQETQYF,15,TRBV7-8,.,TRBJ2-5
CASSLAGAPWEQYF,14,TRBV5-6,TRBD2,TRBJ2-7
CASSLDGSPMWEQYF,15,TRBV5-5,.,TRBJ2-7
CASSLGLAGTYEQYF,15,TRBV2,TRBD2,TRBJ2-7
CASSQRYRGQDYGYTF,16,TRBV14,TRBD1,TRBJ1-2
CASSGGDTGELFF,13,TRBV2,.,TRBJ2-2
CASSESPGGWEQYF,14,TRBV25-1,.,TRBJ2-7
CASRSDRASNQPQHF,15,TRBV2,TRBD1,TRBJ1-5
CASSPDLGGLETQYF,15,TRBV18,.,TRBJ2-5
CASSLSGDGGYTF,13,TRBV12-3/TRBV12-4,.,TRBJ1-2
CASSRYSEAYNEQFF,15,TRBV9,.,TRBJ2-1
CASSTGQSAGLGYTF,15,TRBV19,TRBD1,TRBJ1-2
CSATRRETQYF,11,TRBV20-1,.,TRBJ2-5
CASSLPSGSENEQFF,15,TRBV11-1,TRBD2,TRBJ2-1
CASSLDGNQPQHF,13,TRBV25-1,.,TRBJ1-5
CATSRADISTDTQYF,15,TRBV15,.,TRBJ2-3
CASSVANLPLHF,12,TRBV9,.,TRBJ1-6
CASSSPYGTGLGDTQYF,17,TRBV11-1,TRBD1,TRBJ2-3
CASSLQSEQYF,11,TRBV7-2,.,TRBJ2-7
CASSLGLAGVQETQYF,16,TRBV7-9,TRBD2,TRBJ2-5
CAWSSPGLAGVTDTQYF,17,TRBV30,TRBD2,TRBJ2-3
CASSMGLNPTNVLTF,15,TRBV19,.,TRBJ2-6
CSATDNEQFF,10,TRBV20-1,.,TRBJ2-1
CASSVLAGGPYEQYF,15,TRBV19,TRBD2,TRBJ2-7
CASIPRFGGPSYEQYF,16,TRBV27,.,TRBJ2-7
CASSSRRQDLSYGYTF,16,TRBV19,.,TRBJ1-2
CASSPTGPGAVSSGNTIYF,19,TRBV4-2,.,TRBJ1-3
CSARGTSGSLTYEQYF,16,TRBV20-1,TRBD2,TRBJ2-7
CASSLGLAGGTETQYF,16,TRBV5-1,TRBD2,TRBJ2-5
CASSLSVPMGGINYEQYF,18,TRBV27,.,TRBJ2-7
CAIRRDTGELFF,12,TRBV10-3,.,TRBJ2-2
CASKGGWTEAFF,12,TRBV12-3/TRBV12-4,.,TRBJ1-1
CASSTRETQYF,11,TRBV11-2,.,TRBJ2-5
CASSLSGLNWFF,12,TRBV27,.,TRBJ2-1
CASSLSLAIGFDKQFF,16,TRBV7-2,TRBD2,TRBJ2-1
CAWISVGGSTDTQYF,15,TRBV30,.,TRBJ2-3
CASSPQREVGFQYF,14,TRBV5-4,.,TRBJ2-4
CASSRGTDGTDTQYF,15,TRBV19,TRBD1,TRBJ2-3
CASSQDLGQTLNSPLHF,17,TRBV4-1,.,TRBJ1-6
CASSFGGGNYEQYF,14,TRBV7-3,.,TRBJ2-7
CASSARLAGETQYF,14,TRBV7-2,TRBD2,TRBJ2-5
CASSEGQGGNTEAFF,15,TRBV10-2,.,TRBJ1-1
CASSHTAVEDYGYTF,15,TRBV7-8,.,TRBJ1-2
CASSYRQGSGNTIYF,15,TRBV9,TRBD1,TRBJ1-3
CASSYSRQGGTEAFF,15,TRBV6-5,TRBD1,TRBJ1-1
CASSVGWGGYTF,12,TRBV19,.,TRBJ1-2
CASSPWGPWGGHMNTEAFF,19,TRBV19,.,TRBJ1-1
CASSPQISSGNRNEQFF,17,TRBV9,TRBD2,TRBJ2-1
CASSLAREVWTEAFF,15,TRBV7-2,.,TRBJ1-1